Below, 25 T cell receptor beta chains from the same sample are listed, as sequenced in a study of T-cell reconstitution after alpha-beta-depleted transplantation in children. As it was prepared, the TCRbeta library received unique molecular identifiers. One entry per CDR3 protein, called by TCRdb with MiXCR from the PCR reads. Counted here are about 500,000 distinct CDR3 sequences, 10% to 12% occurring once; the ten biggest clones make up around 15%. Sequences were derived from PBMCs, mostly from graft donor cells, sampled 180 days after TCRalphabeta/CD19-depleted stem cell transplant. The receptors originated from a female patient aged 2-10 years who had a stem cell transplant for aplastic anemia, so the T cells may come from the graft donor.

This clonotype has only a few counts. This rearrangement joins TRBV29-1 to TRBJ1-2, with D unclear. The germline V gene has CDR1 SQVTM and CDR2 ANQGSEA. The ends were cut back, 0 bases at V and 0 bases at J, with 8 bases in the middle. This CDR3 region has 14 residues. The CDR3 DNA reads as TGCAGCGTTGAAGATCCCCGGGCTAACTATGGCTACACCTTC. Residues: CSVEDPRANYGYTF.

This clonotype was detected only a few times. As DNA, the CDR3 is TGTGCCACCAGTGACTCATCCGACCCCTACGAGCAGTACTTC. Protein sequence: CATSDSSDPYEQYF. The rearrangement links TRBV24-1 to TRBJ2-7; the D is unclear. This CDR3 is built from 14 residues. V lost 4 bases to trimming and J lost 2 bases, with 11 bases between them. Germline CDR1 and CDR2: KGHDR and SFDVKD.

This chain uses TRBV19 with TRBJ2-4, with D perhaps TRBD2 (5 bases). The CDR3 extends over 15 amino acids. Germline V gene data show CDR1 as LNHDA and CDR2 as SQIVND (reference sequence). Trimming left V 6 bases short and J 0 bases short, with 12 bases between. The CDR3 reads CASRWTQAAKNIQYF. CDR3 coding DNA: TGTGCCAGTAGGTGGACTCAAGCAGCCAAAAACATTCAGTACTTC.

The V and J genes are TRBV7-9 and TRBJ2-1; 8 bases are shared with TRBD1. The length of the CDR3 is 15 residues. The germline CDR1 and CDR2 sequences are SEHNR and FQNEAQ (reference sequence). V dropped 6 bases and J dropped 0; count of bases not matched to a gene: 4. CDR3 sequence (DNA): TGTGCCAGCAGAGGACAGGGCGGCTCCTACAATGAGCAGTTCTTC. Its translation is CASRGQGGSYNEQFF. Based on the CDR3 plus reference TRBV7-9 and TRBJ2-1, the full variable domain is DTGVSQNPRHKITKRGQNVTFRCDPISEHNRLYWYRQTLGQGPEFLTYFQNEAQLEKSRLLSDRFSAERPKGSFSTLEIQRTEQGDSAMYLCASRGQGGSYNEQFFGPGTRLTVL.

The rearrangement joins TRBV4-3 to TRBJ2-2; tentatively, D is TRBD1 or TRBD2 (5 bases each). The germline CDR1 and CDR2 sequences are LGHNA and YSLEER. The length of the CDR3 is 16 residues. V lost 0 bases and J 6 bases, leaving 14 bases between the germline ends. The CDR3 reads CASSQEPRERSGELFF. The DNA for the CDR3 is TGCGCCAGCAGCCAAGAACCCAGGGAGAGGTCCGGGGAGCTGTTTTTT.

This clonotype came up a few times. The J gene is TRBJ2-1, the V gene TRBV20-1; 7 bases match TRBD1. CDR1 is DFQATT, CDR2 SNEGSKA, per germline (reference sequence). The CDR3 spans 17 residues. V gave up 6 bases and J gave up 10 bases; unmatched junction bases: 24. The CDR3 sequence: CSAREGASPRAKGEQFF. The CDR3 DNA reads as TGCAGTGCCCGCGAGGGGGCTAGCCCGAGGGCAAAGGGGGAGCAGTTCTTC.

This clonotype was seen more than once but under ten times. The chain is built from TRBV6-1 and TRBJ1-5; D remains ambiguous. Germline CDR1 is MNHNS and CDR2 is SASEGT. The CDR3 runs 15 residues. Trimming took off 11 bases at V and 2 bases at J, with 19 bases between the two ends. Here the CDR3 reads CASNPGISGNQPQHF. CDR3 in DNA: TGTGCCTCCAACCCGGGGATCTCGGGCAATCAGCCCCAGCATTTT.

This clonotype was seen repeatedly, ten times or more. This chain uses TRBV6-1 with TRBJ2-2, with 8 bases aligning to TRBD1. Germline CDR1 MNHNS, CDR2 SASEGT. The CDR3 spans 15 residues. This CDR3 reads CGYRGRGPSTGELFF. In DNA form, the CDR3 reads TGTGGGTACCGGGGCAGGGGGCCCTCGACCGGGGAGCTGTTTTTT.

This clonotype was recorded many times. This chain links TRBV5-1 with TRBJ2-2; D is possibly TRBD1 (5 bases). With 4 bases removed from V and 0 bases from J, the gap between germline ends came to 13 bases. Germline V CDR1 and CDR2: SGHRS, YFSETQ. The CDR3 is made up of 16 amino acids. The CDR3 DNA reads TGCGCCAGCAGCCAAAAGGCGACAGCGAACACCGGGGAGCTGTTTTTT. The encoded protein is CASSQKATANTGELFF.

The CDR3 is CATRQGARETQYF. For the CDR3, the DNA is TGTGCCACCAGACAGGGGGCACGAGAGACCCAGTACTTC. V usage is TRBV7-9 and J usage is TRBJ2-5; 10 bases match TRBD1. The CDR3 length is 13 residues. With V trimmed by 10 bases and J by 4 bases, 6 bases remained unmatched. The germline V gene encodes CDR1 SEHNR and CDR2 FQNEAQ (reference sequence).

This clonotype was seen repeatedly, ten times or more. Here the CDR3 reads CASTREGRSEAFF. The CDR3 DNA sequence: TGCGCCAGCACGAGGGAGGGGAGGAGTGAAGCTTTCTTT. The chain combines TRBV5-1 with TRBJ1-1; possible D gene TRBD1, 5 bases. The length of the CDR3 is 13 residues. Germline-derived CDR1 and CDR2 are SGHRS and YFSETQ. V dropped 6 bases and J dropped 7 bases, with 16 bases sitting between them.

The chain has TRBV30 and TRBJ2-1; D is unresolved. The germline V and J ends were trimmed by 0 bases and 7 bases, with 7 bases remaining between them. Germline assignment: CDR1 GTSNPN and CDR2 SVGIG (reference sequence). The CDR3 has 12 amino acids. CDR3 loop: CAWSVLRNEQFF. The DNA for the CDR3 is TGTGCCTGGAGTGTATTGAGGAATGAGCAGTTCTTC. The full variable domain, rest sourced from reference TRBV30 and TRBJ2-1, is SQTIHQWPATLVQPVGSPLSLECTVEGTSNPNLYWYRQAAGRGLQLLFYSVGIGQISSEVPQNLSASRPQDRQFILSSKKLLLSDSGFYLCAWSVLRNEQFFGPGTRLTVL.

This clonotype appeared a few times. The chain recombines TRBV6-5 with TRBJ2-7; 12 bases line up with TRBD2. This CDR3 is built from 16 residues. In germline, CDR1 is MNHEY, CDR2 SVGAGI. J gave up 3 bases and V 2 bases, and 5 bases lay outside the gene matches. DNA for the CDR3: TGTGCCAGCAGTTACAAGACTAGCGGGGGCCTCTACGAGCAGTACTTC. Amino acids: CASSYKTSGGLYEQYF.

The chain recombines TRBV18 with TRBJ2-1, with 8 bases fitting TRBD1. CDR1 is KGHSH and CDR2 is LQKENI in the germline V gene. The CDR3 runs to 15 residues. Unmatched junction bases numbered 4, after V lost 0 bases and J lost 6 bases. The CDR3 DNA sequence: TGTGCCAGCTCACCACCGGGACAGGTCAGCAATGAGCAGTTCTTC. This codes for CASSPPGQVSNEQFF.

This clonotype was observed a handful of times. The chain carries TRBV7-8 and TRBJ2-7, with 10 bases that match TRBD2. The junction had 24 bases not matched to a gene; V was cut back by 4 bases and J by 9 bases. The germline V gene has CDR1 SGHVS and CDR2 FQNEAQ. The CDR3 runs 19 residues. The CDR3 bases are TGTGCCAGCAGCTACGACAGGGCTTTCACTAGCGGGACCCCGGACGGGCAGTACGTC. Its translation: CASSYDRAFTSGTPDGQYV.

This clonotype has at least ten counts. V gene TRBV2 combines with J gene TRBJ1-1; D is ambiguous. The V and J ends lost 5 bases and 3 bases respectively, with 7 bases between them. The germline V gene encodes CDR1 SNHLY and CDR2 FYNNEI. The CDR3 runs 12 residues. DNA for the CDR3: TGTGCCAGCAGTCTGAGGGACACTGAAGCTTTCTTT. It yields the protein CASSLRDTEAFF.

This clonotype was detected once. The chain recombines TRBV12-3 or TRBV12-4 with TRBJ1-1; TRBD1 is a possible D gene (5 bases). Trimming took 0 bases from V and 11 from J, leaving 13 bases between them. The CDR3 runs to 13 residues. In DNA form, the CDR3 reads TGTGCCAGCAGTTTAGCGAGGGGCGATGGGGCTTTCTTT. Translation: CASSLARGDGAFF.

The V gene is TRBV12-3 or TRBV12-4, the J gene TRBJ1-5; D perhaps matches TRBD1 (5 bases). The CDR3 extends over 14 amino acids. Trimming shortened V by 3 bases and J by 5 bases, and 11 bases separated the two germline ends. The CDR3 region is CASSLQGGDQPQHF. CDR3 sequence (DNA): TGTGCCAGCAGTTTGCAGGGTGGTGATCAGCCCCAGCATTTT.

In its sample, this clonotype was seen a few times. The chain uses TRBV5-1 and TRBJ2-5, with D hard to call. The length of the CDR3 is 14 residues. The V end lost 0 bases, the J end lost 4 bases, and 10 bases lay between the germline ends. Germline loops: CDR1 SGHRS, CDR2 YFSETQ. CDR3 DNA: TGCGCCAGCAGCTTGGCCTTACAGCGAGAGACCCAGTACTTC. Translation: CASSLALQRETQYF.

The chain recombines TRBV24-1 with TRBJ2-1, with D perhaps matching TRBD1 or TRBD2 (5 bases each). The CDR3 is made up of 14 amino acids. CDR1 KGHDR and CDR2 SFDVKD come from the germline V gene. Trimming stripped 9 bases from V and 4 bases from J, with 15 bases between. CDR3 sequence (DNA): TGTGCCACCGGGGCTGAGGGCAGTTACAATGAGCAGTTCTTC. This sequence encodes CATGAEGSYNEQFF.

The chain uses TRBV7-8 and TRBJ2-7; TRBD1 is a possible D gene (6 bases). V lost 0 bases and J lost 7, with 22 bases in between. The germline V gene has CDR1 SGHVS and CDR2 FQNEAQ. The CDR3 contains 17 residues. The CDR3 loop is CASSLASSGHLIREQYF. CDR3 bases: TGTGCCAGCAGCTTAGCGTCATCGGGACACCTAATACGAGAGCAGTACTTC.

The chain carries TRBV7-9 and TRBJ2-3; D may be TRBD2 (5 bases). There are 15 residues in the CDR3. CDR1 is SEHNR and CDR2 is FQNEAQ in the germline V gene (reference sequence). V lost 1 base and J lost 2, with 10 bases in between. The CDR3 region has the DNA TGTGCCAGCAGCTTAGAGCGGCTACCCACAGATACGCAGTATTTT. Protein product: CASSLERLPTDTQYF.

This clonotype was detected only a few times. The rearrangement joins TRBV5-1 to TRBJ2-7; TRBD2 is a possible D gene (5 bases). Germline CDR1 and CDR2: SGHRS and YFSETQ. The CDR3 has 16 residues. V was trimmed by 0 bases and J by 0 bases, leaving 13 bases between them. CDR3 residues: CASSLEYPGSSYEQYF. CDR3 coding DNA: TGCGCCAGCAGCTTGGAATATCCGGGGAGCTCCTACGAGCAGTACTTC. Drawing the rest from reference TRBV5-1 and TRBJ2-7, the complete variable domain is KAGVTQTPRYLIKTRGQQVTLSCSPISGHRSVSWYQQTPGQGLQFLFEYFSETQRNKGNFPGRFSGRQFSNSRSEMNVSTLELGDSALYLCASSLEYPGSSYEQYFGPGTRLTVT.

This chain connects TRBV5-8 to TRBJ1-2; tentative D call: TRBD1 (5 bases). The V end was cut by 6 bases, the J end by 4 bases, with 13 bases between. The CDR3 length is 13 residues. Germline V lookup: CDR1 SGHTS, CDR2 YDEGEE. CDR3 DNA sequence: TGTGCCAGCAATCCGCAGGGAGGCTATGGCTACACCTTC. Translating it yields CASNPQGGYGYTF.

CDR3 DNA sequence: TGCAGCGTTGAAGGTTCTGGACAGGGTAATTCCTACGAGCAGTACTTC. Amino acids: CSVEGSGQGNSYEQYF. This rearrangement joins TRBV29-1 to TRBJ2-7; TRBD1 agrees at 8 bases. Germline V lookup: CDR1 SQVTM, CDR2 ANQGSEA. V lost 1 base and J lost 1; bases outside the gene matches: 9. This CDR3 is built from 16 residues.